This is a list of T cell receptor beta chains from one sample in a study of shared clonotypes between healthy human individuals. The table came from immunoSEQ multiplex PCR; TCRdb's copy has only in-frame clones and leaves some out. The sample includes about 2.1 million clones, roughly 91% of them seen just once. The sample consisted of naive CD8+ T cells from PBMCs. These receptors came from a man younger than 30 in good health. Some clones in this sample may be carry-over from other donors' samples. CDR3s include the opening cysteine and the closing phenylalanine or tryptophan. Each record gives: clone size, V gene, J gene, D gene, CDR3 DNA, CDR3 protein. D genes are given only for firm matches. Clone size is shown for a subset of rows, as once, few, many or a class of expanded clone.

>.|TRBV4-1|TRBJ2-7|TRBD1
TGCGCCAGCAGCCAGGGGACAGGAACCTACGAGCAGTACTTC
CASSQGTGTYEQYF
>.|TRBV28|TRBJ1-1|.
TGTGCCAGCAGTCCACTGACCGAAAAGCGGGGGACTGAAGCTTTCTTT
CASSPLTEKRGTEAFF
>once|TRBV14|TRBJ2-5|.
TGTGCCAGCAGCCAAGTGGGAAGAAACCAAGAGACCCAGTACTTC
CASSQVGRNQETQYF
>once|TRBV27|TRBJ2-1|.
TGTGCCAGCAGGGATTTGGTTCTAGCGCCCAATGAGCAGTTCTTC
CASRDLVLAPNEQFF
>.|TRBV5-1|TRBJ2-1|TRBD2
TGCGCCAGCAGCTTGACCCCCTCCGGGACTAGCGGGATTCACCCTGGGAATGAGCAGTTCTTC
CASSLTPSGTSGIHPGNEQFF
>once|TRBV30|TRBJ2-7|.
TGTGCCTGGAGTGGTCCCAGATCCTACGAGCAGTACTTC
CAWSGPRSYEQYF
>.|TRBV7-8|TRBJ2-4|.
TGTGCCAGCAGTCACCTTGCCGGGACGCGCGTAGCCAAAAACATTCAGTACTTC
CASSHLAGTRVAKNIQYF
>.|TRBV5-8|TRBJ1-6|.
TGTGCCAGCAGGCGAGGGACCCTCCACTTT
CASRRGTLHF
>.|TRBV19|TRBJ1-1|.
TGTGCCAGTAGTATGAGGGGCACTGAAGCTTTCTTT
CASSMRGTEAFF
>.|TRBV4-1|TRBJ2-3|.
TGCGCCAGCAGCCAAGTAGGGGGGCTCGACACAGATACGCAGTATTTT
CASSQVGGLDTDTQYF
>.|TRBV6-5|TRBJ2-5|.
TGTGCCAGCAGTTTAAACCGGGACGGGAGAGAAGAGACCCAGTACTTC
CASSLNRDGREETQYF